These 26 T cell receptor beta chains originate from one sample sequenced in a study of blood T cell repertoires in COVID-19. Assay: immunoSEQ multiplex PCR; the TCRdb copy retains only in-frame clones and omits some. This table has about 180,000 clones, roughly 86% appearing once. The sequenced sample consisted of PBMCs or T cells enriched from blood (not recorded which). The source is a woman in her 30s who had recovered from COVID-19.

This sequence joins TRBV6-5 and TRBJ2-7, with D possibly TRBD2 on 6 matching bases. The CDR3 has 15 residues. V lost 0 bases to trimming and J lost 5 bases, with 14 bases between them. Germline V CDR1 and CDR2: MNHEY, SVGAGI. Here the CDR3 DNA reads TGTGCCAGCAGTTACTCGCCTGTCGGAGGGAACGAGCAGTACTTC. Translating it yields CASSYSPVGGNEQYF.

This chain uses TRBV29-1 with TRBJ1-1; D is ambiguous. CDR3 length: 12 residues. Germline CDR1 SQVTM, CDR2 ANQGSEA. With 2 bases removed from V and 5 bases from J, the gap between germline ends came to 9 bases. CDR3 nucleotides: TGCAGCGTTGAACGGGGTAGGACTGAAGCTTTCTTT. It specifies CSVERGRTEAFF.

This CDR3 reads CASSNPGRGQPQHF. The CDR3, as DNA: TGTGCCAGCAGCAATCCTGGCAGGGGACAGCCCCAGCATTTT. The J gene is TRBJ1-5, the V gene TRBV28; TRBD1 is a possible D gene (6 bases). Trimming cost V 6 bases and J 7 bases, with 16 bases left between them. There are 14 residues in the CDR3. Germline values: CDR1 MDHEN, CDR2 SYDVKM.

This chain joins TRBV5-1 and TRBJ2-1, with 9 bases identical to TRBD1. Germline V gene sequence: CDR1 SGHRS, CDR2 YFSETQ. V lost 5 bases and J lost 7; bases outside the gene matches: 7. The CDR3 totals 14 residues. The CDR3: CASRKQGAGNEQFF. CDR3 nucleotide sequence: TGCGCCAGCAGAAAACAGGGGGCGGGTAATGAGCAGTTCTTC.

The CDR3 nucleotides are TGTGCCAGTAGTATAGGTGGGACAGCGAGAAATCAGCCCCAGCATTTT. This translates into CASSIGGTARNQPQHF. The chain recombines TRBV19 with TRBJ1-5, with 7 bases matching TRBD1. V gave up 1 base and J gave up 4 bases; unmatched junction bases: 7. Germline V gene sequence: CDR1 LNHDA, CDR2 SQIVND (reference sequence). The CDR3 runs 16 residues.

This rearrangement joins TRBV5-1 to TRBJ1-2; the D is unclear. CDR3 length: 14 residues. Trimming shortened V by 3 bases and J by 1 base, and 10 bases separated the two germline ends. Per germline, CDR1 SGHRS and CDR2 YFSETQ. In DNA, the CDR3 is TGCGCCAGCAGCTCGGGATCGCTTAACTATGGCTACACCTTC. This encodes CASSSGSLNYGYTF.

The V gene is TRBV10-3, the J gene TRBJ1-4; 7 bases fit TRBD1. There are 14 residues in the CDR3. J lost 5 bases, V lost 6 bases, and 6 bases had no gene match. Germline V gene sequence: CDR1 ENHRY, CDR2 SYGVKD. In DNA form, the CDR3 reads TGTGCCATCAGGGGACAGCCTGGGAATGAAAAACTGTTTTTT. As protein: CAIRGQPGNEKLFF.

The V gene is TRBV4-1, the J gene TRBJ2-7, with D perhaps matching TRBD2 (5 bases). The CDR3 sequence is 14 residues long. Germline V CDR1 and CDR2: MGHRA, YSYEKL. V gave up 3 bases and J gave up 2 bases, with 11 bases separating them. This CDR3 is CASSQFEGPYEQYF. The DNA of the CDR3 is TGCGCCAGCAGCCAGTTTGAGGGTCCCTACGAGCAGTACTTC.

The rearrangement links TRBV3-1 (or the pseudogene TRBV3-2) to TRBJ2-2, with TRBD2 matching 7 bases. The V gene end was trimmed by 1 base and the J gene end by 4 bases; junction bases not matched to a gene: 6. CDR3 size: 16 residues. Germline-derived CDR1 and CDR2 are LGHDT and YNNKEL (reference sequence). CDR3 sequence: CASSQGSGTGTGELFF. DNA of the CDR3: TGTGCCAGCAGCCAAGGAAGCGGGACGGGCACCGGGGAGCTGTTTTTT.

The genes are TRBV28 and TRBJ1-5; perhaps TRBD1 as D (6 bases). CDR1 is MDHEN, CDR2 SYDVKM, per germline. The V and J ends lost 3 bases and 5 bases respectively, with 17 bases between them. The CDR3 consists of 16 residues. The CDR3 sequence is CASSFVDSLGDQPQHF. For the CDR3, the DNA is TGTGCCAGCAGTTTCGTGGACAGTCTGGGGGATCAGCCCCAGCATTTT.

The rearrangement joins TRBV6-4 to TRBJ2-2, with D possibly being TRBD1 (5 bases). Trimming stripped 3 bases from V and 1 base from J, with 12 bases between. The CDR3 consists of 16 residues. Germline CDR1 reads MRHNA; CDR2 reads SNTAGT. Here the CDR3 reads CASSEGLDRNTGELFF. Here the CDR3 DNA reads TGTGCCAGCAGTGAGGGTCTAGACAGGAACACCGGGGAGCTGTTTTTT.

In its sample, this clone was seen once. The V call is TRBV19, the J call TRBJ2-3, with D maybe TRBD1 (6 bases). The germline V and J ends were trimmed by 5 bases and 3 bases, with 12 bases remaining between them. The CDR3 has 14 amino acids. The V gene's germline CDR1 is LNHDA and CDR2 SQIVND (reference sequence). Here the CDR3 reads CASSFGQRTDTQYF. The DNA for the CDR3 is TGTGCCAGTAGTTTCGGACAGCGAACAGATACGCAGTATTTT.

The CDR3 loop reads CASSLSVNTEAFF. CDR3 sequence (DNA): TGTGCCAGCAGTTTGTCTGTTAACACTGAAGCTTTCTTT. This rearrangement joins TRBV28 to TRBJ1-1; no reliable D call. The CDR3 contains 13 residues. V was shortened by 3 bases and J by 2 bases, with 7 bases between the two germline ends. Germline V gene lookup returns CDR1 MDHEN and CDR2 SYDVKM.

The chain recombines TRBV27 with TRBJ2-3; tentatively, D is TRBD1 (6 bases). CDR1 MNHEY and CDR2 SMNVEV come from the germline V gene (reference sequence). Trimming left V 5 bases short and J 2 bases short, with 17 bases between. This CDR3 spans 16 amino acids. CDR3 sequence (DNA): TGTGCCAGCAGTGATAAAGGGGGTGGCCCCACAGATACGCAGTATTTT. Translation: CASSDKGGGPTDTQYF.

The rearrangement joins TRBV23-1 to TRBJ1-4; no definite D call. TRBV23-1 is known as an ORF, though its function is uncertain. V was trimmed by 5 bases and J by 8 bases, leaving 12 bases between them. This CDR3 has 13 residues. CDR3 residues: CASSGWAWEKLFF. CDR3 DNA sequence: TGCGCCAGCAGTGGTTGGGCATGGGAAAAACTGTTTTTT.

There are many counts of this clone. The J gene is TRBJ2-1, the V gene TRBV19; 9 bases fit TRBD2. The germline V gene has CDR1 LNHDA and CDR2 SQIVND (reference sequence). There are 18 residues in the CDR3. J lost 8 bases, V lost 1 base, and 15 bases had no gene match. The chain's CDR3 is CASSIALGREGDYDEQFF. CDR3 DNA sequence: TGTGCCAGTAGTATAGCTCTCGGGCGGGAGGGGGATTACGATGAGCAGTTCTTC.

This CDR3 reads CASSELVAGGSEQFF. For the CDR3, the DNA is TGTGCCAGCAGTGAATTAGTAGCGGGAGGAAGTGAGCAGTTCTTC. V gene TRBV6-1 combines with J gene TRBJ2-1; TRBD2 agrees at 10 bases. This CDR3 contains 15 residues. After removal of 2 bases from V and 9 bases from J, the junction contained 7 bases not matched to a gene. The V gene's germline CDR1 is MNHNS and CDR2 SASEGT.

This rearrangement joins TRBV11-3 to TRBJ2-5, with 8 bases fitting TRBD2. The trim removed 0 bases at V and 2 bases at J, leaving 8 bases unmatched. The CDR3 covers 17 residues. Germline V gene data show CDR1 as SGHNT and CDR2 as YENEEA. Here the CDR3 DNA reads TGTGCCAGCAGCTTAGACAGTAGCGGGACGACTCAAGAGACCCAGTACTTC. The encoded protein is CASSLDSSGTTQETQYF.

The gene calls are TRBV25-1 and TRBJ2-1, with D perhaps matching TRBD2 (6 bases). The ends were cut back, 2 bases at V and 4 bases at J, with 6 bases in the middle. The germline CDR1 and CDR2 sequences are MGHDK and SYGVNS. The CDR3 sequence is 13 residues long. The CDR3: CASSEGGYNEQFF. The CDR3 nucleotides are TGTGCCAGCAGTGAAGGAGGGTACAATGAGCAGTTCTTC.

J is TRBJ2-1 and V is TRBV4-1; tentatively, D is TRBD2 (6 bases). CDR1 is MGHRA, CDR2 YSYEKL, per germline. The CDR3 loop spans 17 amino acids. Trimming left V 3 bases short and J 4 bases short, with 19 bases between. DNA of the CDR3: TGCGCCAGCAGCCACCTCGGGGCCGAGGGAGGTTACAATGAGCAGTTCTTC. Protein product: CASSHLGAEGGYNEQFF.

CDR3 nucleotide sequence: TGTGCCAGCAGTTTCCGCGGGACTAGGTCCCCCGGGGAGCTGTTTTTT. This translates into CASSFRGTRSPGELFF. The rearrangement joins TRBV6-2 or TRBV6-3 to TRBJ2-2, with 8 bases matching TRBD2. V shed 4 bases and J 6 bases; nucleotides not matched to a gene: 10. CDR3 length: 16 residues. The germline V gene has CDR1 MNHEY and CDR2 SVGEGT.

The chain is built from TRBV29-1 and TRBJ2-1, with TRBD1 identical over 10 bases. Germline CDR1 SQVTM, CDR2 ANQGSEA. The CDR3 covers 18 residues. J lost 9 bases, V lost 0 bases, and 17 bases had no gene match. This CDR3 reads CSVEDPPGYGTGVAEQFF. In nucleotides, the CDR3 is TGCAGCGTTGAAGATCCGCCGGGGTATGGGACAGGGGTCGCTGAGCAGTTCTTC.

In its sample, this clone was seen once. DNA for the CDR3: TGTGCCAGCAGTCGAGGGGGCCCAGACTATGGCTACACCTTC. Protein product: CASSRGGPDYGYTF. The chain recombines TRBV2 with TRBJ1-2, with TRBD1 matching over 7 bases. The germline CDR1 and CDR2 sequences are SNHLY and FYNNEI. V lost 5 bases and J lost 3; bases outside the gene matches: 6. This CDR3 contains 14 residues.

Only one count was recorded for this clone. The V and J genes are TRBV3-1 (or the pseudogene TRBV3-2) and TRBJ2-5, with 8 bases identical to TRBD1. The CDR3 is 12 residues long. The junction had 1 base not matched to a gene; V was cut back by 6 bases and J by 4 bases. Germline CDR1 reads LGHDT; CDR2 reads YNNKEL (reference sequence). The CDR3 DNA reads TGTGCCAGCAGACAGGGGGTAGAGACCCAGTACTTC. This encodes CASRQGVETQYF.

The chain employs TRBV7-2 and TRBJ2-7; 9 positions agree with TRBD1. This CDR3 contains 14 residues. Per germline, CDR1 SGHTA and CDR2 FQGNSA. V lost 3 bases and J lost 2; bases outside the gene matches: 2. CDR3 in DNA: TGTGCCAGCAGCTTTACAGGGGGCCCCTACGAGCAGTACTTC. The encoded protein is CASSFTGGPYEQYF.

The V and J genes are TRBV5-8 and TRBJ2-1; 9 nucleotides line up with TRBD2. Per the germline V gene, CDR1 is SGHTS and CDR2 is YDEGEE. Trimming removed 4 bases from V and 4 bases from J; junction bases left unmatched: 12. The CDR3 is 17 amino acids. Here the CDR3 reads CASSHPGTSSGYNEQFF. CDR3 coding DNA: TGTGCCAGCAGCCATCCCGGGACTAGCTCGGGATACAATGAGCAGTTCTTC.